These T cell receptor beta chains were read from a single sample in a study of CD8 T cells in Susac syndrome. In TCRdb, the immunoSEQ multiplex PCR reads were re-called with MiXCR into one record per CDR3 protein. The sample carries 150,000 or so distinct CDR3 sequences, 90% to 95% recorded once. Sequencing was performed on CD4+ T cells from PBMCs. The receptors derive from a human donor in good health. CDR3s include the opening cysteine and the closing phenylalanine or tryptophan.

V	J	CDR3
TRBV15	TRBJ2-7	CARRGQGAYEQYF
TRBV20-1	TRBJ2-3	CSARVGTDTQYF
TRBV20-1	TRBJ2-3	CSAGGLGSTDTQYF
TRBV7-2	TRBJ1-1	CASSPTTGWGTEAFF
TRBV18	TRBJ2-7	CASSPDRASYEQYF
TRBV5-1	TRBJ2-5	CASSLNPGGRETQYF
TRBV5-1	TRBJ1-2	CASSFMVGTGYGYTF
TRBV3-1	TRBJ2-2	CASSQDLSETGTGELFF
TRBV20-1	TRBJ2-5	CSATPRRDQETQYF
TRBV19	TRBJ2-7	CATEEGGGTYEQYF
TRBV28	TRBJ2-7	CASSFSFGKSAGVSYEQYF
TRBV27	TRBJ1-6	CASSLFIGTGTSPLHF
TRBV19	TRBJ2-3	CASSTPSGQSTDTQYF
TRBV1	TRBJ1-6	CTSNPGHYNSPLHF
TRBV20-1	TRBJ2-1	CSARDQGLLARAEQFF
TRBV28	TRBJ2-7	CASSFQVYEQYF
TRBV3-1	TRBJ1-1	CASSQDSTGGMNTEAFF
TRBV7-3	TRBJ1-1	CASSFGRGMNTEAFF
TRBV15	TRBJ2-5	CATSRDLGEETQYF
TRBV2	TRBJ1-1	CASHGVGTEAFF
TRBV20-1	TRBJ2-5	CSAPTSAGGETQYF
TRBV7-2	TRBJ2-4	CASSPGTANIQYF
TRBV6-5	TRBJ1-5	CASSYPTGGDQPQHF
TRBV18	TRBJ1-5	CASSPNGAASNQPQHF